This T cell receptor beta chain was recovered during a study of blood T cell repertoires in COVID-19. Looking at the study overall: From the United States, Italy and Spain came samples of acute and convalescent COVID-19. Sample material is recorded as cDNA or gDNA derived from T cells, B-cell-depleted T cells, or PBMCs.

The V gene end was trimmed by 8 bases and the J gene end by 5 bases; junction bases not matched to a gene: 6. Germline-derived CDR1 and CDR2 are MNHEY and SMNVEV (reference sequence). The CDR3 runs to 14 residues. Per the authors' pipeline: Counts of nucleated cells, estimated from reference gene primer amplification, were obtained. Clones were read by immunoSEQ multiplex PCR, and TCRdb kept only the in-frame ones, dropping some. That table supplies the V and J calls and clone size; D and trimming were determined from the DNA. The sample has around 31,000 clones; more than 85% are singletons. This TCR came from a man aged 60-69 years with acute or convalescent COVID-19. Sequenced sample: peripheral blood. The chain recombines TRBV27 with TRBJ1-4, with 9 bases that match TRBD1. CDR3 in amino acids: CASRPTGGNEKLFF. The CDR3 DNA is TGTGCCAGCCGACCGACAGGGGGAAATGAAAAACTGTTTTTT.